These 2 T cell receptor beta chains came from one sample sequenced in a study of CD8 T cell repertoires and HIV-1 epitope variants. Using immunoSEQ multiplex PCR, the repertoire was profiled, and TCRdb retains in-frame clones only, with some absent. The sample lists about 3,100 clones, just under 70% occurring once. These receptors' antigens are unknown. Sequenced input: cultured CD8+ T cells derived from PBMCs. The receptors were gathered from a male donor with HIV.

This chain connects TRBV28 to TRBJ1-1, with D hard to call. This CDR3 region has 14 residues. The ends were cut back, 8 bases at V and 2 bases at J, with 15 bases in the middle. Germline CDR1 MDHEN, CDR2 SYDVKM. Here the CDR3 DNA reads TGTGCCAGCTCTTTTCGGGGAGGAAACACTGAAGCTTTCTTT. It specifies CASSFRGGNTEAFF.

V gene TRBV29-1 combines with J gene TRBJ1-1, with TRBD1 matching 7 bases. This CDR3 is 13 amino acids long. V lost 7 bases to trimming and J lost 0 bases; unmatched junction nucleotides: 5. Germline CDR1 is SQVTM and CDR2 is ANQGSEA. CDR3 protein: CSARGQMNTEAFF. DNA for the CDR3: TGCAGCGCCAGGGGACAGATGAACACTGAAGCTTTCTTT.